The 28 T cell receptor beta chains presented below share a single source sample, sequenced in a study of Graves' ophthalmopathy and Graves' hyperthyroidism. Amplified material comprised TCR beta CDR3 regions derived from RNA transcripts. HTBI-primed RT-PCR formed the first round, and a multiplex PCR formed the second. TCRdb reanalysed the multiplex PCR reads using MiXCR and keeps one entry per CDR3 protein. The sample includes some 360,000 distinct CDR3 sequences, approximately 17% of them seen just once. The sample comprised peripheral blood. Receptor source: an adult woman with stable Graves' hyperthyroidism.

This clonotype showed up many times. The CDR3 loop reads CSARAGGSQETQYF. CDR3 nucleotides: TGCAGTGCTAGGGCGGGAGGGTCCCAAGAGACCCAGTACTTC. This rearrangement joins TRBV20-1 to TRBJ2-5, with 9 bases aligning to TRBD2. CDR1 DFQATT and CDR2 SNEGSKA come from the germline V gene (reference sequence). The CDR3 is 14 amino acids. Trimming at V came to 3 bases and at J to 1 base, leaving 3 bases not matched to a gene.

This clonotype has just one count. The germline gene is not matched at one end of the junction; a read error may be the cause. For the CDR3, the DNA is TGTGCCACCAGAGAAGAGGCGAGTGGGGATCTGTTTTTT. It is translated as CATREEASGDLFF. This rearrangement joins TRBV24-1 to TRBJ2-2; D uncertain. This CDR3 is 13 amino acids long. Germline V gene sequence: CDR1 KGHDR, CDR2 SFDVKD.

This clonotype was counted many times. The rearrangement links TRBV6-1 to TRBJ1-6; no firm D call. The CDR3 runs 12 residues. The germline CDR1 and CDR2 sequences are MNHNS and SASEGT. Trimming cost V 6 bases and J 8 bases, with 8 bases left between them. The CDR3: CASSRQYSPLHF. The CDR3 bases are TGTGCCAGCAGCAGACAATATTCACCCCTCCACTTT.

This sequence joins TRBV20-1 and TRBJ1-3; D is unclear. The germline gives CDR1 DFQATT, CDR2 SNEGSKA (reference sequence). Between the trimmed V and J ends, which lost 3 bases and 4 bases, there was a span of 7 bases. The length of the CDR3 is 12 residues. The CDR3 loop is CSASTTGNTIYF. CDR3 sequence (DNA): TGCAGTGCTAGCACGACAGGAAACACCATATATTTT.

This clonotype was detected ten times or more. The chain couples TRBV13 to TRBJ2-7; D call uncertain. This CDR3 comprises 14 residues. CDR1 and CDR2 (germline): PRHDT, FYEKMQ (reference sequence). V was trimmed by 3 bases and J by 5 bases, leaving 14 bases between them. CDR3 coding DNA: TGTGCCAGCAGCTTGCTACCGCCGGTCAACGAGCAGTACTTC. As protein: CASSLLPPVNEQYF.

In its sample, this clonotype was seen many times. V usage is TRBV12-3 or TRBV12-4 and J usage is TRBJ1-1; TRBD1 matches at 8 bases. V shed 6 bases and J 0 bases; nucleotides not matched to a gene: 6. This CDR3 has 15 residues. CDR3 in DNA: TGTGCCAGCAGCCCAGGGGGCGCCATGAACACTGAAGCTTTCTTT. Translation: CASSPGGAMNTEAFF.

The chain couples TRBV5-1 to TRBJ1-2, with TRBD1 as a possible D gene (5 bases). Germline V gene lookup returns CDR1 SGHRS and CDR2 YFSETQ. This CDR3 is 13 amino acids long. Trimming cost V 2 bases and J 8 bases, with 13 bases left between them. CDR3: CASSFETVIGYTF. Written as DNA, the CDR3 is TGCGCCAGCAGCTTTGAGACAGTTATCGGCTACACCTTC.

This clonotype was observed at least ten times. The rearrangement uses TRBV14 and TRBJ2-5; a possible D gene is TRBD2 (6 bases). The CDR3 totals 15 residues. Trimming removed 0 bases at V and 1 base at J, with 9 bases between. Germline CDR1 SGHDN, CDR2 FVKESK. CDR3 sequence reads: CASSQEDYPQETQYF. The CDR3 nucleotides read TGTGCCAGCAGCCAAGAGGACTACCCCCAAGAGACCCAGTACTTC.

This clonotype has more than one count but fewer than ten. The rearrangement joins TRBV18 to TRBJ2-5; TRBD2 is a possible D gene (6 bases). Germline V CDR1 and CDR2: KGHSH, LQKENI. CDR3 length equals 17 residues. Trimming shortened V by 1 base and J by 0 bases, and 15 bases separated the two germline ends. The CDR3: CASSPRDFTRDQETQYF. The CDR3 nucleotides are TGTGCCAGCTCACCACGGGACTTTACCCGGGACCAAGAGACCCAGTACTTC.

About this clonotype: The conserved phenylalanine or tryptophan normally closing the CDR3 is absent here, so this likely arose from a read error. The DNA of the CDR3 is TGTGCCAGCAGTTGGGACTTCGGGCGGGGTTACGAGCAGTACTAC. It is translated as CASSWDFGRGYEQYY. The J gene is TRBJ2-7, the V gene TRBV5-4, with D tentatively TRBD2 (6 bases). Germline V lookup: CDR1 SGHNT, CDR2 YYREEE (reference sequence). This CDR3 spans 15 amino acids. Trimming cost V 5 bases and J 4 bases, with 19 bases left between them.

This clonotype was picked up many times. This chain links TRBV12-3 or TRBV12-4 with TRBJ1-1; unclear D gene. With 6 bases removed from V and 8 bases from J, the gap between germline ends came to 16 bases. The CDR3 totals 13 residues. CDR3 protein: CASSPQPAGEAFF. CDR3 bases: TGTGCCAGCAGCCCACAGCCCGCCGGGGAAGCTTTCTTT.

As concerns this clonotype: This may be a read error, as it is one base from a much larger clone. V and J are TRBV20-1 and TRBJ1-3; D unresolved. This CDR3 has 14 amino acids. CDR1 and CDR2 (germline): DFQATT, SNEGSKA (reference sequence). The CDR3 DNA sequence: TGCAGTGCTCCCGACCCGAGCTCTGGAAACACCATATGTTTT. Its protein product is CSAPDPSSGNTICF.

The chain combines TRBV30 with TRBJ1-5, with D hard to call. V was trimmed by 2 bases and J by 0 bases, leaving 14 bases between them. Germline CDR1 reads GTSNPN; CDR2 reads SVGIG (reference sequence). CDR3 length: 16 residues. CDR3 residues: CAWSPTGAISNQPQHF. The CDR3 DNA reads TGTGCCTGGAGTCCAACGGGAGCAATTAGCAATCAGCCCCAGCATTTT.

Concerning this clonotype itself: A much larger clone differs by one base, so this may be a read error. The CDR3 region is CASSPGLSSYNSHLHF. CDR3 DNA: TGCGCCAGCAGCCCCGGGCTGAGCTCCTATAATTCACACCTCCACTTT. The chain combines TRBV5-1 with TRBJ1-6; D is uncertain. Germline-derived CDR1 and CDR2 are SGHRS and YFSETQ. The CDR3 is made up of 16 amino acids.

The table lists this clonotype with a count of one. A much more abundant neighbour one base away suggests this may be a read error. As the CDR3 is not closed by the conserved phenylalanine or tryptophan, this likely results from a read error. The chain joins TRBV7-8 to TRBJ2-2; 14 bases fit TRBD2. The CDR3 has 17 amino acids. CDR1 is SGHVS and CDR2 is FQNEAQ in the germline V gene. V trimming: 3 bases; J trimming: 5 bases; junction bases outside the gene matches: 5. In DNA form, the CDR3 reads TGTGCCAGCAGCTTGGGACTAGCGGGAGTGGGAACCGGGGAGCTGTTTCTT. Its protein product is CASSLGLAGVGTGELFL.

This clonotype was seen repeatedly, ten times or more. The chain joins TRBV6-5 to TRBJ1-2, with 7 bases aligning to TRBD1. This CDR3 contains 12 residues. Germline CDR1 and CDR2: MNHEY and SVGAGI. V was pared by 5 bases and J by 8 bases, with 5 bases of the junction left unmatched. The DNA of the CDR3 is TGTGCCAGCAGTCGACAGGGAGGGGGCTACACCTTC. This codes for CASSRQGGGYTF.

This clonotype has at least ten counts. This chain connects TRBV6-5 to TRBJ1-1, with TRBD1 identical over 7 bases. J lost 2 bases, V lost 7 bases, and 4 bases had no gene match. The CDR3 covers 13 residues. Germline V gives CDR1 MNHEY, CDR2 SVGAGI. CDR3 nucleotides: TGTGCCAGCAAGAGGGGGCACAACACTGAAGCTTTCTTT. The encoded protein is CASKRGHNTEAFF.

Many counts were recorded for this clonotype. The V call is TRBV20-1, the J call TRBJ2-7; D is perhaps TRBD2 (6 bases). V lost 0 bases, J lost 3 bases, and 18 bases lay in between. CDR3 length: 16 amino acids. Germline CDR1 and CDR2: DFQATT and SNEGSKA (reference sequence). In DNA form, the CDR3 reads TGCAGTGCTAGAGATCTATTAGTAATGGGGGGCTACGAGCAGTACTTC. Its translation is CSARDLLVMGGYEQYF.

This clonotype was detected many times. V gene TRBV2 combines with J gene TRBJ1-2; 9 bases agree with TRBD1. After removal of 6 bases from V and 5 bases from J, the junction contained 7 bases not matched to a gene. The V gene's germline CDR1 is SNHLY and CDR2 FYNNEI. The CDR3 covers 14 residues. The DNA for the CDR3 is TGTGCCAGCAGGGGAGCACAGGGGGCTTATGGCTACACCTTC. Translating gives CASRGAQGAYGYTF.

In its sample, this clonotype was seen many times. This rearrangement joins TRBV7-9 to TRBJ2-7, with D possibly being TRBD2 (6 bases). V lost 10 bases to trimming and J lost 6 bases, with 16 bases between them. CDR1 and CDR2 (germline): SEHNR, FQNEAQ (reference sequence). The CDR3 is 12 amino acids. CDR3 in DNA: TGTGCCACCTCGGGGGACGGGTCCGAGCAGTACTTC. Amino acid sequence: CATSGDGSEQYF.

This clonotype was seen ten or more times. The chain combines TRBV13 with TRBJ2-5, with TRBD2 matching 8 bases. Germline V gene data show CDR1 as PRHDT and CDR2 as FYEKMQ (reference sequence). The CDR3 sequence is 15 residues long. V lost 1 base to trimming and J lost 4 bases; unmatched junction nucleotides: 5. The CDR3 reads CASSLVSGGGETQYF. For the CDR3, the DNA is TGTGCCAGCAGCTTAGTTTCGGGGGGGGGAGAGACCCAGTACTTC.

This clonotype appeared many times. The V and J genes are TRBV6-5 and TRBJ2-7, with D maybe TRBD1 (6 bases). Trimming pared 7 bases from V and 6 bases from J, leaving 13 bases between. Germline loops: CDR1 MNHEY, CDR2 SVGAGI. CDR3 size: 12 residues. CDR3 coding DNA: TGTGCCAGCACTCAGGGGCTCCTCGAGCAGTACTTC. It is translated as CASTQGLLEQYF.

Ten or more counts support this clonotype. The J gene is TRBJ2-7, the V gene TRBV28; 8 bases map to TRBD2. The CDR3 runs to 18 residues. The V gene's germline CDR1 is MDHEN and CDR2 SYDVKM. Trimming cost V 5 bases and J 2 bases; bases outside gene matches: 17. CDR3: CASSGTSGYTVWTYEQYF. The CDR3 DNA reads as TGTGCCAGCAGTGGAACTAGCGGTTATACCGTCTGGACCTACGAGCAGTACTTC.

This clonotype showed up many times. The chain uses TRBV28 and TRBJ2-7, with D hard to call. The CDR3 sequence is 14 residues long. Per the germline V gene, CDR1 is MDHEN and CDR2 is SYDVKM. Trimming pared 8 bases from V and 3 bases from J, leaving 17 bases between. DNA for the CDR3: TGTGCCAGCCTCGGACGGCCAAAGTACTACGAGCAGTACTTC. Its protein is CASLGRPKYYEQYF.

This clonotype came up many times. The genes are TRBV2 and TRBJ2-2, with a tentative D call TRBD1 (5 bases). The V end lost 7 bases, the J end lost 3 bases, and 15 bases lay between the germline ends. The CDR3 extends over 15 amino acids. Germline-derived CDR1 and CDR2 are SNHLY and FYNNEI. In nucleotides, the CDR3 is TGTGCCAGCATAGGACACCGCACCGACACCGGGGAGCTGTTTTTT. Its protein product is CASIGHRTDTGELFF.

The sample holds many counts of this clonotype. This chain joins TRBV12-3 or TRBV12-4 and TRBJ1-2, with 10 bases identical to TRBD1. V gave up 2 bases and J gave up 5 bases; unmatched junction bases: 11. CDR3 length equals 17 residues. CDR3 DNA sequence: TGTGCCAGCAGTTTATGGGACAGGGGCCAACCGAGATATGGCTACACCTTC. As protein: CASSLWDRGQPRYGYTF.

This clonotype has at least ten counts. V gene TRBV10-3 combines with J gene TRBJ2-7; a possible D gene is TRBD2 (7 bases). CDR1 is ENHRY, CDR2 SYGVKD, per germline. V was shortened by 3 bases and J by 6 bases, with 21 bases between the two germline ends. The CDR3 extends over 16 amino acids. The CDR3 spells CAISDPSRERGGEQYF. DNA of the CDR3: TGTGCCATCAGTGACCCCAGTCGGGAGAGGGGGGGCGAGCAGTACTTC.

This clonotype was counted many times. This sequence joins TRBV13 and TRBJ1-1; TRBD1 might be the D (5 bases). The CDR3 runs 16 residues. The germline V gene has CDR1 PRHDT and CDR2 FYEKMQ (reference sequence). V was pared by 4 bases and J by 0 bases, with 15 bases between. CDR3 loop: CASSYRRKTMNTEAFF. For the CDR3, the DNA is TGTGCCAGCAGCTACAGGAGGAAGACCATGAACACTGAAGCTTTCTTT.